Listed below are T cell receptor beta chains from one sample, sequenced in a study of T cell responses to AZD1222 COVID-19 vaccine. Measured with immunoSEQ multiplex PCR; TCRdb has only the in-frame clones, and not every one. Seen here are about 59,000 clones, roughly 84% observed once, and the top ten hold around 7.5%. Sample: peripheral blood, taken on day 0 of AZD1222 vaccination. All receptors derive from an adult in good health. The CDR3 runs from the conserved cysteine through the conserved F or W. The order of the fields is J gene, clone size, CDR3 length, V gene, D gene, CDR3 protein, CDR3 DNA. The D gene is left open where the match is weak. Expanded clones are given a class, and other clones once, few, many or no size at all.

TRBJ2-3 | few | 15 | TRBV7-6 | - | CASSLGQRGMDTQYF | TGTGCCAGCAGCTTAGGACAAAGGGGCATGGATACGCAGTATTTT
TRBJ1-1 | - | 13 | TRBV11-2 | - | CASSLRSYTEAFF | TGTGCCAGCAGCTTGAGGTCCTACACTGAAGCTTTCTTT
TRBJ2-3 | - | 16 | TRBV5-1 | - | CASSLEGRQSSGRQYF | TGCGCCAGCAGCTTGGAGGGCAGGCAATCGTCAGGGAGGCAGTATTTT
TRBJ1-6 | once | 13 | TRBV5-1 | TRBD1 | CASTGTGNSPLHF | TGCGCCTCCACCGGGACAGGAAATTCACCCCTCCACTTT
TRBJ2-4 | once | 16 | TRBV5-4 | TRBD1 | CASSPDRGGAKNIQYF | TGTGCCAGCAGCCCGGACAGGGGGGGAGCCAAAAACATTCAGTACTTC
TRBJ1-6 | - | 14 | TRBV25-1 | TRBD1 | CASSRDRGYSPLHF | TGTGCCAGCAGCCGGGACAGGGGTTATTCACCCCTCCACTTT
TRBJ1-2 | - | 14 | TRBV5-6 | - | CASSLEQNLYGYTF | TGTGCCAGCAGCTTGGAACAGAACCTCTATGGCTACACCTTC
TRBJ2-3 | - | 16 | TRBV7-2 | TRBD2 | CASSLGTSGVTDTQYF | TGTGCCAGCAGCCTGGGGACTAGCGGAGTCACAGATACGCAGTATTTT
TRBJ1-2 | - | 15 | TRBV4-3 | - | CASSQDPSTGYGYTF | TGCGCCAGCAGCCAAGATCCCAGCACGGGCTATGGCTACACCTTC
TRBJ2-3 | - | 13 | TRBV5-1 | - | CASSATSTDTQYF | TGCGCCAGCAGCGCCACTAGCACAGATACGCAGTATTTT
TRBJ2-7 | - | 12 | TRBV3-1/TRBV3-2 | - | CASSQAGNQLYF | TGTGCCAGCAGTCAAGCAGGAAATCAGCTGTACTTC
TRBJ2-7 | - | 17 | TRBV7-2 | - | CASSLVGPGTASYEQYF | TGTGCCAGCAGCTTAGTAGGCCCCGGGACTGCATCCTACGAGCAGTACTTC
TRBJ1-6 | - | 14 | TRBV30 | - | CAWSVGRGNSPLHF | TGTGCCTGGAGTGTGGGACGGGGAAATTCACCCCTCCACTTT
TRBJ1-5 | - | 14 | TRBV21-1 | - | CASSKSRDNQPQHF | TGTGCCAGCAGCAAAAGTCGGGACAATCAGCCCCAGCATTTT
TRBJ1-5 | - | 15 | TRBV28 | TRBD1 | CASSFPEGGDQPQHF | TGTGCCAGCAGTTTCCCGGAAGGGGGCGATCAGCCCCAGCATTTT
TRBJ2-7 | - | 11 | TRBV5-4 | - | CATSSSYEQYF | TGTGCCACGTCCAGCTCCTACGAGCAGTACTTC
TRBJ2-7 | - | 12 | TRBV3-1/TRBV3-2 | - | CASRGGRNEQYF | TGTGCCAGCAGGGGGGGGCGCAACGAGCAGTACTTC
TRBJ1-6 | - | 17 | TRBV4-2 | - | CASSQDGDGLYNSPLHF | TGTGCCAGCAGCCAAGACGGGGACGGCCTTTATAATTCACCCCTCCACTTT
TRBJ2-5 | - | 13 | TRBV24-1 | - | CATSGSGAETQYF | TGTGCCACCAGTGGGTCGGGGGCAGAGACCCAGTACTTC
TRBJ1-5 | - | 12 | TRBV6-2/TRBV6-3 | - | CASSYRRVPPHF | TGTGCCAGCAGTTACCGCAGGGTCCCCCCGCATTTT
TRBJ2-7 | once | 14 | TRBV7-2 | TRBD2 | CASSFAGVSYEQYF | TGTGCCAGCAGCTTTGCGGGGGTTTCCTACGAGCAGTACTTC
TRBJ2-3 | - | 15 | TRBV7-9 | TRBD1 | CASSSGQGRGDTQYF | TGTGCCAGCAGCTCCGGACAGGGGAGAGGAGATACGCAGTATTTT
TRBJ1-2 | - | 15 | TRBV25-1 | - | CASSEGIRLRAGYTF | TGTGCCAGCAGTGAAGGGATAAGGCTGAGGGCTGGCTACACCTTC